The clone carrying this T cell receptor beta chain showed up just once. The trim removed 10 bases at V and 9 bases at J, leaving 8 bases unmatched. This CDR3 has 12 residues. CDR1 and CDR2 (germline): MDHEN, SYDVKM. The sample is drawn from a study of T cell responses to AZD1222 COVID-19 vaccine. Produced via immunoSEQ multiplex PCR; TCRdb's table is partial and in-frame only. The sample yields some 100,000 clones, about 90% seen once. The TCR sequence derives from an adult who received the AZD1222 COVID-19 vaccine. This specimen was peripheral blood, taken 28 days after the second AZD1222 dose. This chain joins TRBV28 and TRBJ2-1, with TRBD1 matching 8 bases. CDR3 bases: TGTGCCACCCCGGACAGGGACAGTGAGCAGTTCTTC. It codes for CATPDRDSEQFF. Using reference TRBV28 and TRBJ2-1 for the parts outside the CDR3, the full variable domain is DVKVTQSSRYLVKRTGEKVFLECVQDMDHENMFWYRQDPGLGLRLIYFSYDVKMKEKGDIPEGYSVSREKKERFSLILESASTNQTSMYLCATPDRDSEQFFGPGTRLTVL.